This TCR beta chain was found in a study of blood T cell repertoires in COVID-19. Study overall: COVID-19 samples, acute and convalescent, were from the United States, Italy and Spain. The analysed material was cDNA or gDNA that came from T cells, B-cell-depleted T cells, or PBMCs.

How the authors handled the data: From reference gene primer amplification, estimates of nucleated cell counts were derived. This table comes from immunoSEQ multiplex PCR, and its TCRdb copy is limited to in-frame clones, with some not included. D and trimming were read from the DNA, whereas the V and J calls and clone size are those reported in that table. This table has about 140,000 clones, approximately 78% appearing once. At least ten counts were recorded for this clone. The CDR3 consists of 16 residues. Germline V gene data show CDR1 as MGHRA and CDR2 as YSYEKL. Trimming removed 0 bases at V and 0 bases at J, with 9 bases between.

What was sequenced was peripheral blood. V gene TRBV4-1 combines with J gene TRBJ2-1; D remains ambiguous. The TCR sequence derives from a woman older than 75 with acute or convalescent COVID-19. DNA of the CDR3: TGCGCCAGCAGCCAAGATCAGGTTAGCTCCTACAATGAGCAGTTCTTC. Translated, it gives CASSQDQVSSYNEQFF.